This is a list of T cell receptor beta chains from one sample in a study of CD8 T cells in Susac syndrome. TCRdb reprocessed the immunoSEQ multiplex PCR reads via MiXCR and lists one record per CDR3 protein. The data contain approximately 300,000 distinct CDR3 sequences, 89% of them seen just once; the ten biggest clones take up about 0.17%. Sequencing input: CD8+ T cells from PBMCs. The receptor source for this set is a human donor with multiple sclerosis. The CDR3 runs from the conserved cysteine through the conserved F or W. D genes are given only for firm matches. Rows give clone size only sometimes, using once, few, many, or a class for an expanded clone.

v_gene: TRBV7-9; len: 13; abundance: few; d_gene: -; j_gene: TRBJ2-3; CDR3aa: CASSPVGTDTQYF; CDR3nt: TGTGCCAGCAGCCCAGTTGGCACAGATACGCAGTATTTT
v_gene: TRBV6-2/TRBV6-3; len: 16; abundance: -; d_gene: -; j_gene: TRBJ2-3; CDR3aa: CASRTRQATSTDTQYF; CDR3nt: TGTGCCAGCAGGACTAGACAGGCCACTAGCACAGATACGCAGTATTTT
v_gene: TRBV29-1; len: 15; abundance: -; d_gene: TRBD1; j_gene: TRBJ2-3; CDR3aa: CSVEPDRVVADTQYF; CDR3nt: TGCAGCGTTGAACCTGACAGGGTCGTCGCAGATACGCAGTATTTT
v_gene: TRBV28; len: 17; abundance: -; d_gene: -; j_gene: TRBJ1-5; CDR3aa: CASSFFGGGFVNQPQHF; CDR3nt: TGTGCCAGCAGTTTTTTTGGGGGAGGGTTTGTGAATCAGCCCCAGCATTTT
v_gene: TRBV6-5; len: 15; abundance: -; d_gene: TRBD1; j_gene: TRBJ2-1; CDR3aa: CASSYDRGLYNEQFF; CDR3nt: TGTGCCAGCAGTTACGACAGGGGTTTATACAATGAGCAGTTCTTC
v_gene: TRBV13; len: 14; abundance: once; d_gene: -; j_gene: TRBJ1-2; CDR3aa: CASSLGTPGDGYTF; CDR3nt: TGTGCCAGCAGCTTAGGGACACCAGGGGACGGCTACACCTTC
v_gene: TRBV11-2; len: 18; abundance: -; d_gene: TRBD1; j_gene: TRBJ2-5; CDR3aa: CASSSMNYGQGGQETQYF; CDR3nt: TGTGCCAGCAGCTCAATGAACTATGGACAGGGGGGCCAAGAGACCCAGTACTTC
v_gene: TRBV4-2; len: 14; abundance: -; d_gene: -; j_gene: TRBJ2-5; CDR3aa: CASSSGVSQETQYF; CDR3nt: TGTGCCAGCAGCTCGGGAGTGTCCCAAGAGACCCAGTACTTC
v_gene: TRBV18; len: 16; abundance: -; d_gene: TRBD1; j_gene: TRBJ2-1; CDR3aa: CASSPPPGQDYNEQFF; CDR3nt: TGTGCCAGCTCACCACCCCCGGGACAGGACTACAATGAGCAGTTCTTC
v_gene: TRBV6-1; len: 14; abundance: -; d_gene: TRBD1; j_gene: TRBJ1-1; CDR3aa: CASSETGGASEAFF; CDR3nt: TGTGCCAGCAGTGAAACAGGGGGAGCATCTGAAGCTTTCTTT
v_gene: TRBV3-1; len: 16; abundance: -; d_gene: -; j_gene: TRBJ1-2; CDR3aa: CASSRDRREANYGYTF; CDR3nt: TGTGCCAGCAGCCGAGACCGCAGAGAAGCTAACTATGGCTACACCTTC
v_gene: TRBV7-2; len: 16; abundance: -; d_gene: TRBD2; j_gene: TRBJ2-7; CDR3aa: CASSPFGGTPVYEQYF; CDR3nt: TGTGCCAGCAGCCCCTTCGGGGGGACCCCGGTCTACGAGCAGTACTTC
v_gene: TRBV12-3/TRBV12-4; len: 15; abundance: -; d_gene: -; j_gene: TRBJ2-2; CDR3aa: CASTSDRRNTGELFF; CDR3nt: TGTGCCAGCACCTCAGACAGGAGGAACACCGGGGAGCTGTTTTTT
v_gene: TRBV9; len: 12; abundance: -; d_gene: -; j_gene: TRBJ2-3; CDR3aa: CASAGLTDTQYF; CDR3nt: TGTGCCAGCGCGGGTTTGACAGATACGCAGTATTTT
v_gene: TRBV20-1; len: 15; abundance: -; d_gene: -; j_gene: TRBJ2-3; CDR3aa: CSATAGLTSTDTQYF; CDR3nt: TGCAGTGCCACGGCCGGATTAACTAGCACAGATACGCAGTATTTT
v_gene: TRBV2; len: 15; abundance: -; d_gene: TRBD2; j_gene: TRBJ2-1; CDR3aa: CASRTSGSMYNEQFF; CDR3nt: TGTGCCAGCAGAACTAGCGGGAGTATGTACAATGAGCAGTTCTTC
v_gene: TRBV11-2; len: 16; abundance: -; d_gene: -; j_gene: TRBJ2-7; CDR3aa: CASSPGAGQSAYEQYF; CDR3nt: TGTGCCAGCAGCCCCGGAGCTGGACAGTCCGCCTACGAGCAGTACTTC
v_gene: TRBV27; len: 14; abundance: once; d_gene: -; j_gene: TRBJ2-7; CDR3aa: CASSLFNEPYEQYF; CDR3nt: TGTGCCAGCAGTTTATTCAATGAACCCTACGAGCAGTACTTC
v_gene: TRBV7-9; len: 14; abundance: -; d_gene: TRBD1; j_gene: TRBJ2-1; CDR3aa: CASSSRTGVSEQFF; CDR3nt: TGTGCCAGCAGCTCTAGGACAGGGGTGAGCGAGCAGTTCTTC
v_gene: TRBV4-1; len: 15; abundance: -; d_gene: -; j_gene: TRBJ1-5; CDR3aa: CASSLDGGAGQPQHF; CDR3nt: TGCGCCAGCAGCCTCGACGGGGGCGCGGGGCAGCCCCAGCATTTT
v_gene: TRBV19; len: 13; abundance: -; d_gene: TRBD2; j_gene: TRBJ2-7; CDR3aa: CASSSGRAYEQYF; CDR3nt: TGTGCCAGTAGTAGCGGGAGGGCCTACGAGCAGTACTTC
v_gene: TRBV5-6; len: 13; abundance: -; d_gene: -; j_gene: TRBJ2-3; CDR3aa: CASSAAWTDTQYF; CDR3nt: TGTGCCAGCAGCGCCGCTTGGACAGATACGCAGTATTTT
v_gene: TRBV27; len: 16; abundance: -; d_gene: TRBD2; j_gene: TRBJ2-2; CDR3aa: CASTVGTSGKGGELFF; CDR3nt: TGTGCCAGCACCGTTGGGACTAGCGGGAAGGGCGGGGAGCTGTTTTTT
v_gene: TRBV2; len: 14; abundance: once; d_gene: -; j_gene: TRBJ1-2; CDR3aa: CASSAGGAASGYTF; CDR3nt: TGTGCCAGCAGTGCGGGGGGGGCCGCCTCTGGCTACACCTTC
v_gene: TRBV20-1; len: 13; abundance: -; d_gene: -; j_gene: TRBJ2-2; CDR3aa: CSAISSGSGELFF; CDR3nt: TGCAGTGCTATAAGCTCTGGCAGCGGGGAGCTGTTTTTT
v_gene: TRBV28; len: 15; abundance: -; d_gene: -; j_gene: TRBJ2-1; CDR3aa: CASITFSSSYNEQFF; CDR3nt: TGTGCCAGCATCACCTTTTCTAGCTCCTACAATGAGCAGTTCTTC